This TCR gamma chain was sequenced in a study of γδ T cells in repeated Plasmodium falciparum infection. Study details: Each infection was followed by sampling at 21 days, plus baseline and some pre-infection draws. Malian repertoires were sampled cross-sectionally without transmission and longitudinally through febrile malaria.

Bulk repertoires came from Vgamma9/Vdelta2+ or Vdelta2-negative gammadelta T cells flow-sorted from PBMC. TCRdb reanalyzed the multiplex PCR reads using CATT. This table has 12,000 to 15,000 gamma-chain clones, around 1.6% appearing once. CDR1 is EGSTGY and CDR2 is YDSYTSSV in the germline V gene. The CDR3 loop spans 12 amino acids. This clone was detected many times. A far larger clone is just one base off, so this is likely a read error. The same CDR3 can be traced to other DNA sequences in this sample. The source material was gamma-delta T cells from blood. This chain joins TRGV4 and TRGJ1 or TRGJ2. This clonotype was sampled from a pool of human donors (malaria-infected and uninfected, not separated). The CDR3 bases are TGTGCCACCTGGGAGCGGAATTATAAGAAACTCTTC. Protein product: CATWERNYKKLF.